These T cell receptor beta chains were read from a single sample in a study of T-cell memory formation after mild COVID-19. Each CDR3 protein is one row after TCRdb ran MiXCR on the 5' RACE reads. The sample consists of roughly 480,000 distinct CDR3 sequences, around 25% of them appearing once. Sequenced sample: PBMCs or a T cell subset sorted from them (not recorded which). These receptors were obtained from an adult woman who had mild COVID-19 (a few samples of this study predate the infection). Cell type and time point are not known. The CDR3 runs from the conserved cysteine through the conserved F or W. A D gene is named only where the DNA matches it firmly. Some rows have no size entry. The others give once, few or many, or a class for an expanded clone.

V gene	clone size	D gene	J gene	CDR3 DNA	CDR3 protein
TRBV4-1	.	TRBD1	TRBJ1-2	TGCGCCAGCAGCCAAGATCCAGGGGGTCACTATGGCTACACCTTC	CASSQDPGGHYGYTF
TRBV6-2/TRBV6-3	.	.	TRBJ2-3	TGTGCCAGCAGCCCTTTCGGGGATACGCAGTATTTT	CASSPFGDTQYF
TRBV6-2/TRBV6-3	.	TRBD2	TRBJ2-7	TGTGCCAGCAGTTACGATAGCGGGAGTTACGAGCAGTACTTC	CASSYDSGSYEQYF
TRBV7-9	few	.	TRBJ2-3	TGTGCCAGCAGGAATTTGTCGGGGCCCACCACAGATACGCAGTATTTT	CASRNLSGPTTDTQYF
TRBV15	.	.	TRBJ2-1	TGTGCCACCAGCAACCAGGGTAACTCCTACAATGAGCAGTTCTTC	CATSNQGNSYNEQFF
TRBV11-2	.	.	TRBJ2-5	TGTGCCAGCAGCTCACCCCACGACGGATACCAAGAGACCCAGTACTTC	CASSSPHDGYQETQYF
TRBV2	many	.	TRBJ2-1	TGTGCCAGCAGTGTCCCCCGGGACTCACTTCACAATGAGCAGTTCTTC	CASSVPRDSLHNEQFF
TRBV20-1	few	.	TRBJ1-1	TGCAGTGCTACGTTGAACTTGAACACTGAAGCTTTCTTT	CSATLNLNTEAFF
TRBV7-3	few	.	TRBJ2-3	TGTGCCAGCAGCGAGGGCGGAAGGACAGATACGCAGTATTTT	CASSEGGRTDTQYF
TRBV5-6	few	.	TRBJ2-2	TGTGCCAGCAGCTATCCGGGGGCGCGGAGCGGGGAGCTGTTTTTT	CASSYPGARSGELFF
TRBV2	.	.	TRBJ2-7	TGTGCCACCTCTCTGGCACAGGACCCGGCCTACGAGCAGTACTTC	CATSLAQDPAYEQYF
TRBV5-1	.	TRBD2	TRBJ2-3	TGCGCCAGCAGCTTGGGACTAGCGGGAGATTACGAAGATACGCAGTATTTT	CASSLGLAGDYEDTQYF
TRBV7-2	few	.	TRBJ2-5	TGTGCCAGCAGCCGGGCGGGGCAGGTTGAGACCCAGTACTTC	CASSRAGQVETQYF
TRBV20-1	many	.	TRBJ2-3	TGCAGTGCCCCAAGGGGGGCCACAGATACGCAGTATTTT	CSAPRGATDTQYF
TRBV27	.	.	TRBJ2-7	TGTGCCAGCAGTCCCCAGGGGCCCAGCTCCTACGAGCAGTACTTC	CASSPQGPSSYEQYF
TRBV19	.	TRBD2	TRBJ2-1	TGTGCCAGTAGTCAGCGGGAGGGTGGGTACAATGAGCAGTTCTTC	CASSQREGGYNEQFF
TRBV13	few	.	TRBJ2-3	TGTGCCAGCAGCTTAGATCTTAGAGATACGCAGTATTTT	CASSLDLRDTQYF
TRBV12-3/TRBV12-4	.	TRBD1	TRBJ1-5	TGTGCCAGCAGCAAGACAGGGGCAAGGGGCAATCAGCCCCAGCATTTT	CASSKTGARGNQPQHF
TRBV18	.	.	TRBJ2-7	TGTGCCAGCGCCGGGACACCATCCTACGAGCAGTACTTC	CASAGTPSYEQYF
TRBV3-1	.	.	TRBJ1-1	TGTGCCAGCAGCCAAGAATGGGGAGATTACACTGAAGCTTTCTTT	CASSQEWGDYTEAFF
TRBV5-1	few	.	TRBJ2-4	TGCGCCAGCAGCTTCGCCCCCCAGGGCGGTGCCAAAAACATTCAGTACTTC	CASSFAPQGGAKNIQYF
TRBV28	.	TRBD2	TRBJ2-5	TGTGCCAGCTACCCCCCCTCGGGTAGCGGGAGCCTAGCAGAGACCCAGTACTTC	CASYPPSGSGSLAETQYF
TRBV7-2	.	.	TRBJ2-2	TGTGCCAGCAGCCCCCATGGCGTCCGGGGGCGGGCAATGACCGGGGAGCTGTTTTTT	CASSPHGVRGRAMTGELFF
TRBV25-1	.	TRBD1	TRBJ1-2	TGTGCCAGCAGTGATACCGACAGGGCGCTGGGCTACACCTTC	CASSDTDRALGYTF
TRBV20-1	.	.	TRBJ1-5	TGCAGTGCTAGGGACACCCATAGCAATCAGCCCCAGCATTTT	CSARDTHSNQPQHF
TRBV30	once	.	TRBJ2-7	TGTGCCTGGAGTGCTCTGATGGGGGTTATCGGGACCTACGAGCAGTACTTC	CAWSALMGVIGTYEQYF
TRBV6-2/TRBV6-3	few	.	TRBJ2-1	TGTGCCAGCAGCCATTTCGGATTTAGCGGACCTCAGGCCACCCAGTTCTTC	CASSHFGFSGPQATQFF
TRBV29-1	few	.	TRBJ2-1	TGCAGCGTTGACCTCGGAACCAATGAGCAGTTCTTC	CSVDLGTNEQFF
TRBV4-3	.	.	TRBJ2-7	TGCGCCAGCAGCCAAACTCCAGGGAGTGACGAGCAGTACTTC	CASSQTPGSDEQYF
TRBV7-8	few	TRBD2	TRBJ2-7	TGTGCCAGCCTCCGGGGACTAGCGGACGCGGAGCAGTACTTC	CASLRGLADAEQYF
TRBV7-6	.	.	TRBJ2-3	TGTGCCAGCAGCTCCACAGGAAACCTTGCAGATACGCAGTATTTT	CASSSTGNLADTQYF
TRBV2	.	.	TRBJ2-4	TGTGCCAGCAGTGAAGCTTTTGTTCGGATTCAGTACTTC	CASSEAFVRIQYF
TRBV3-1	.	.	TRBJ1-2	TGTGCCAGCAGCCCCCGGACAGTGGGGGACTACACCTTC	CASSPRTVGDYTF
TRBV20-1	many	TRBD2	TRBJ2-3	TGCAGTGCTTCCGGACTAGCGGGGGTAGAGGCAGATACGCAGTATTTT	CSASGLAGVEADTQYF
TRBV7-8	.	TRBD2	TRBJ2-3	TGTGCCAGCAGCTTACTTCTAGCGGGGGGCACAGATACGCAGTATTTT	CASSLLLAGGTDTQYF
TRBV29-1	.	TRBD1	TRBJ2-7	TGCAGCGCTACAGGGGCGTCAGTCTACGAGCAGTACTTC	CSATGASVYEQYF
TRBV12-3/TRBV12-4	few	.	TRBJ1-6	TGTGCCAGCAGTTTTGAGCACAGGAGAAATTCACCCCTCCACTTT	CASSFEHRRNSPLHF
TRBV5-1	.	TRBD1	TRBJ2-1	TGCGCCAGCAGCCTCGGACAGGGGGCCTCCTACAATGAGCAGTTCTTC	CASSLGQGASYNEQFF
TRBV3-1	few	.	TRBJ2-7	TGTGCCAGCAGCCAAGTGGGGCTTGAGCAGTACTTC	CASSQVGLEQYF
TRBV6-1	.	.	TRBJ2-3	TGTGCCAGCAGGGGGAGTGTGGGACGCGCAGATACGCAGTATTTT	CASRGSVGRADTQYF
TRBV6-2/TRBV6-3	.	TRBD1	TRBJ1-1	TGTGCCAGCAGTTACTACGGACAGGGAGCTGAAGCTTTCTTT	CASSYYGQGAEAFF